Shown below are 2 T cell receptor beta chains from a single sample sequenced in a study of cytomegalovirus exposure and HLA in healthy donors. The PCR made use of 60 Vbeta and 13 Jbeta primers. TCRdb's table, derived via immunoSEQ multiplex PCR, lists solely in-frame clones and lacks some. The clone table shows some 130,000 clones, with the ten largest holding approximately 1.6%. Source material: PBMCs. These TCRs come from a woman in her 40s in good health and CMV-seropositive.

This chain joins TRBV7-9 and TRBJ2-2; 8 nucleotides agree with TRBD2. The CDR3 extends over 16 amino acids. Germline V gives CDR1 SEHNR, CDR2 FQNEAQ (reference sequence). V was clipped by 0 bases and J by 4 bases; unmatched bases: 4. CDR3 nucleotides: TGTGCCAGCAGCTTAGCGACGGGAGGGATCACCGGGGAGCTGTTTTTT. This gives the protein CASSLATGGITGELFF.

The chain links TRBV6-5 to TRBJ1-1; TRBD1 might be the D (6 bases). V was pared by 5 bases and J by 5 bases, with 9 bases between. The CDR3 is made up of 12 amino acids. From germline, CDR1 is MNHEY and CDR2 SVGAGI. CDR3 residues: CASSRGGTEAFF. The CDR3 DNA sequence: TGTGCCAGCAGTCGAGGGGGAACTGAAGCTTTCTTT.